Below are 23 T cell receptor beta chains sequenced from a single sample in a study of blood T cell repertoires in COVID-19. This table comes from immunoSEQ multiplex PCR, and its TCRdb copy is limited to in-frame clones, with some not included. The table lists about 230,000 clones, 85% of them singletons. Input material: peripheral blood. The receptors stem from a man between 40 and 49 years old with acute or convalescent COVID-19.

This chain uses TRBV18 with TRBJ2-3, with 10 bases that match TRBD2. The CDR3 consists of 17 residues. Trimming took 3 bases from V and 0 from J; bases not matched to a gene: 6. The V gene's germline CDR1 is KGHSH and CDR2 LQKENI. The chain's CDR3 is CASSPYIAGGSTDTQYF. The CDR3 nucleotides read TGTGCCAGCTCACCCTATATAGCGGGGGGAAGCACAGATACGCAGTATTTT. The full variable domain, in which reference TRBV18 and TRBJ2-3 provide the parts outside the CDR3, is NAGVMQNPRHLVRRRGQEARLRCSPMKGHSHVYWYRQLPEEGLKFMVYLQKENIIDESGMPKERFSAEFPKEGPSILRIQQVVRGDSAAYFCASSPYIAGGSTDTQYFGPGTRLTVL.

The V call is TRBV5-4, the J call TRBJ1-6; possible D gene TRBD1, 5 bases. Per the germline V gene, CDR1 is SGHNT and CDR2 is YYREEE (reference sequence). The CDR3 spans 15 residues. V was cut by 1 base and J by 2 bases, with 7 bases left in between. The CDR3 protein is CASSLQTAYNSPLHF. The CDR3 bases are TGTGCCAGCAGCTTGCAGACAGCCTATAATTCACCCCTCCACTTT.

The chain uses TRBV30 and TRBJ2-5, with 9 nucleotides matching TRBD1. V shed 2 bases and J 5 bases; nucleotides not matched to a gene: 3. Germline CDR1 GTSNPN, CDR2 SVGIG (reference sequence). CDR3 length equals 13 residues. Written as DNA, the CDR3 is TGTGCCTGGAGTCCGGGGACAGGGGAGACCCAGTACTTC. This translates into CAWSPGTGETQYF.

The chain is built from TRBV4-2 and TRBJ1-3; D is ambiguous. This CDR3 has 17 residues. The germline V and J ends were trimmed by 0 bases and 2 bases, with 14 bases remaining between them. From germline, CDR1 is LGHNA and CDR2 YNFKEQ. The CDR3 sequence is CASSQDEGFSTGNTIYF. The CDR3 DNA is TGTGCCAGCAGCCAAGATGAGGGATTTTCAACTGGAAACACCATATATTTT.

The rearrangement joins TRBV3-1 (or the pseudogene TRBV3-2) to TRBJ2-3, with 14 bases that match TRBD2. CDR1 LGHDT and CDR2 YNNKEL come from the germline V gene (reference sequence). The CDR3 covers 18 residues. V trimming: 2 bases; J trimming: 5 bases; junction bases outside the gene matches: 9. The chain's CDR3 is CASSQRLAGGRGGDTQYF. Here the CDR3 DNA reads TGTGCCAGCAGCCAACGACTAGCGGGGGGGCGAGGAGGAGATACGCAGTATTTT.

The gene calls are TRBV13 and TRBJ2-5; TRBD2 matches 8 bases. Germline V gene data show CDR1 as PRHDT and CDR2 as FYEKMQ (reference sequence). V dropped 6 bases and J dropped 8; count of bases not matched to a gene: 17. The CDR3 length is 16 residues. The CDR3 sequence is CASSYGAGVTKRTQYF. CDR3 sequence (DNA): TGTGCCAGCAGTTACGGAGCGGGGGTAACCAAGAGAACCCAGTACTTC.

The J gene is TRBJ1-1, the V gene TRBV19; D possibly corresponds to TRBD1 (5 bases). From germline, CDR1 is LNHDA and CDR2 SQIVND (reference sequence). With 3 bases removed from V and 5 bases from J, the gap between germline ends came to 16 bases. This CDR3 has 15 amino acids. This CDR3 is CASSMVPGGTTEAFF. CDR3 in DNA: TGTGCCAGTAGTATGGTCCCTGGGGGGACTACTGAAGCTTTCTTT.

The J gene is TRBJ1-5, the V gene TRBV19; the match to TRBD1 covers 7 bases. From germline, CDR1 is LNHDA and CDR2 SQIVND (reference sequence). CDR3 length: 13 amino acids. The V and J ends lost 5 bases and 10 bases, in that order; junction bases with no gene match: 8. CDR3 sequence (DNA): TGTGCCAGTAGTGACAGGGAAAGGGATCCCCAGCATTTT. This translates into CASSDRERDPQHF. Full variable domain (missing parts from reference TRBV19 and TRBJ1-5): DGGITQSPKYLFRKEGQNVTLSCEQNLNHDAMYWYRQDPGQGLRLIYYSQIVNDFQKGDIAEGYSVSREKKESFPLTVTSAQKNPTAFYLCASSDRERDPQHFGDGTRLSIL.

V is TRBV5-4 and J is TRBJ2-3; 9 positions match TRBD2. Germline CDR1 reads SGHNT; CDR2 reads YYREEE (reference sequence). This CDR3 comprises 15 residues. The junction had 5 bases not matched to a gene; V was cut back by 1 base and J by 5 bases. The CDR3 reads CASSLQGSGGDTQYF. DNA for the CDR3: TGTGCCAGCAGCTTGCAGGGTAGCGGGGGAGATACGCAGTATTTT.

This clone appeared a few times. The chain employs TRBV27 and TRBJ2-7; weak D call: TRBD2 (6 bases). Per the germline V gene, CDR1 is MNHEY and CDR2 is SMNVEV (reference sequence). The length of the CDR3 is 14 residues. The ends were cut back, 2 bases at V and 1 base at J, with 9 bases in the middle. CDR3 in amino acids: CASSLIGGSYEQYF. The CDR3 DNA is TGTGCCAGCAGTTTAATTGGGGGGTCCTACGAGCAGTACTTC.

This sequence joins TRBV15 and TRBJ1-5; 9 bases match TRBD1. J was trimmed by 4 bases and V by 9 bases; bases with no gene match: 10. This CDR3 has 15 amino acids. The germline CDR1 and CDR2 sequences are LNHNV and YYDKDF (reference sequence). CDR3 DNA sequence: TGTGCCACGGACCCCGATGACAGGGGGAATCAGCCCCAGCATTTT. This codes for CATDPDDRGNQPQHF.

This clone was seen more than once but under ten times. The chain employs TRBV11-2 and TRBJ1-2; tentative D call: TRBD1 (5 bases). Germline-derived CDR1 and CDR2 are SGHAT and FQNNGV. The CDR3 loop spans 14 amino acids. The germline V and J ends were trimmed by 2 bases and 0 bases, with 7 bases remaining between them. The DNA for the CDR3 is TGTGCCAGCAGCTTACCGACAGCTAACTATGGCTACACCTTC. As protein: CASSLPTANYGYTF.

The chain uses TRBV10-3 and TRBJ2-7; TRBD2 might be the D (5 bases). Germline CDR1 and CDR2: ENHRY and SYGVKD. The CDR3 has 14 amino acids. The V end lost 3 bases, the J end lost 6 bases, and 15 bases lay between the germline ends. In nucleotides, the CDR3 is TGTGCCATCAGTGATGGAGGCGGTATTCTCGAGCAGTACTTC. Translation gives CAISDGGGILEQYF.

CDR3: CASSLGQPLVHEKLFF. Here the CDR3 DNA reads TGCGCCAGCAGCCTAGGACAGCCCCTCGTACATGAAAAACTGTTTTTT. The chain joins TRBV5-1 to TRBJ1-4, with a tentative D call TRBD1 (6 bases). Germline V gives CDR1 SGHRS, CDR2 YFSETQ. V gave up 4 bases and J gave up 6 bases, with 19 bases separating them. This CDR3 has 16 residues. Looking up the rest from reference TRBV5-1 and TRBJ1-4 gives the full variable domain: KAGVTQTPRYLIKTRGQQVTLSCSPISGHRSVSWYQQTPGQGLQFLFEYFSETQRNKGNFPGRFSGRQFSNSRSEMNVSTLELGDSALYLCASSLGQPLVHEKLFFGSGTQLSVL.

V usage is TRBV12-3 or TRBV12-4 and J usage is TRBJ1-2; 7 nucleotides match TRBD1. This CDR3 is 13 amino acids long. The ends lost 5 bases at V and 2 bases at J; junction bases unmatched: 2. Here the CDR3 DNA reads TGTGCCAGCAGTCTGACAGGGAACTATGGCTACACCTTC. The encoded protein is CASSLTGNYGYTF.

The chain recombines TRBV28 with TRBJ2-1, with 9 bases aligning to TRBD1. The V and J ends lost 5 bases and 10 bases, in that order; junction bases with no gene match: 3. Germline V gene lookup returns CDR1 MDHEN and CDR2 SYDVKM. This CDR3 is 12 amino acids long. DNA for the CDR3: TGTGCCAGCAGTCCGGGGACAGGGGAGCAGTTCTTC. This translates into CASSPGTGEQFF.

The DNA of the CDR3 is TGCGCCAGCAGTGAGGGGGCGACTAATGAAAAACTGTTTTTT. Amino acid sequence: CASSEGATNEKLFF. V and J are TRBV10-1 and TRBJ1-4; D may be TRBD1 (5 bases). Trimming pared 2 bases from V and 2 bases from J, leaving 6 bases between. The CDR3 loop spans 14 amino acids. CDR1 and CDR2 from the germline V gene are WNHNN and SYGVQD (reference sequence).

This clone was counted a single time. The V gene is TRBV18, the J gene TRBJ2-2; no clear D gene. This CDR3 is 13 amino acids long. V lost 4 bases, J lost 3 bases, and 6 bases lay in between. Germline assignment: CDR1 KGHSH and CDR2 LQKENI. The CDR3 DNA sequence: TGTGCCAGCTCACATCGAGACACCGGGGAGCTGTTTTTT. It translates to CASSHRDTGELFF.

The table lists this clone with a few counts. V is TRBV5-6 and J is TRBJ2-2; D is perhaps TRBD1 (6 bases). Looked up from germline, CDR1 is SGHDT and CDR2 is YYEEEE. There are 13 residues in the CDR3. The germline V and J ends were trimmed by 3 bases and 5 bases, with 8 bases remaining between them. CDR3 amino acids: CASSWTVTGELFF. The CDR3 nucleotides are TGTGCCAGCAGCTGGACAGTAACCGGGGAGCTGTTTTTT.

J is TRBJ2-1 and V is TRBV6-4; TRBD2 matches at 8 bases. This CDR3 has 13 amino acids. The V segment lost 3 bases and the J segment 9 bases; nucleotides outside the gene matches: 4. Germline V gene lookup returns CDR1 MRHNA and CDR2 SNTAGT. The CDR3 DNA follows: TGTGCCAGCAGTGATCGCCGGGGGGGTGAGCAGTTCTTC. Translated: CASSDRRGGEQFF.

This clone is a singleton in its sample. The rearrangement uses TRBV4-2 and TRBJ1-1, with 7 bases fitting TRBD1. The V and J ends lost 5 bases and 0 bases, in that order; junction bases with no gene match: 3. The germline V gene encodes CDR1 LGHNA and CDR2 YNFKEQ. The CDR3 has 14 residues. The CDR3 here is CASSTGQLNTEAFF. CDR3 in DNA: TGTGCCAGCAGCACGGGACAGCTGAACACTGAAGCTTTCTTT.

V gene TRBV28 combines with J gene TRBJ1-6; TRBD1 might be the D (6 bases). Germline V CDR1 and CDR2: MDHEN, SYDVKM. This CDR3 comprises 17 residues. The ends were cut back, 6 bases at V and 0 bases at J, with 15 bases in the middle. Here the CDR3 reads CASSRGRVGSYNSPLHF. The CDR3 DNA sequence: TGTGCCAGCAGCAGGGGACGGGTGGGCTCCTATAATTCACCCCTCCACTTT.

This clone was detected only a few times. This rearrangement joins TRBV4-3 to TRBJ2-3; the D is unclear. The CDR3 has 12 amino acids. The germline gives CDR1 LGHNA, CDR2 YSLEER. The ends were cut back, 0 bases at V and 4 bases at J, with 2 bases in the middle. In nucleotides, the CDR3 is TGCGCCAGCAGCCAAGACTCAGATACGCAGTATTTT. Its translation is CASSQDSDTQYF.